This TCR beta chain was captured by sequencing in a study of early T cells in non-severe SARS-CoV-2 infection. Broader study findings: VDJdb matching skewed toward anti-spike CD8 responses, missing private and CD4 specificities.

Unmatched junction bases numbered 4, after V lost 4 bases and J lost 4 bases. The length of the CDR3 is 13 residues. The V gene's germline CDR1 is DFQATT and CDR2 SNEGSKA (reference sequence). Separate cDNA molecules each had unique molecular identifiers attached to them. One entry per CDR3 protein, called by TCRdb with MiXCR from the 5' RACE reads. This table holds over 100,000 distinct CDR3 sequences, approximately 14% found once. This clonotype was found many times. What it binds is not known. Sequences were obtained from whole blood. The chain links TRBV20-1 to TRBJ2-7; 10 bases align to TRBD2. The source of this sequence is an adult who was a healthcare worker with PCR-confirmed SARS-CoV-2 infection or an uninfected control (not recorded which). The CDR3, as DNA: TGCAGTGCTACCCTAGCGGGAGTGTACGAGCAGTACTTC. The encoded protein is CSATLAGVYEQYF.